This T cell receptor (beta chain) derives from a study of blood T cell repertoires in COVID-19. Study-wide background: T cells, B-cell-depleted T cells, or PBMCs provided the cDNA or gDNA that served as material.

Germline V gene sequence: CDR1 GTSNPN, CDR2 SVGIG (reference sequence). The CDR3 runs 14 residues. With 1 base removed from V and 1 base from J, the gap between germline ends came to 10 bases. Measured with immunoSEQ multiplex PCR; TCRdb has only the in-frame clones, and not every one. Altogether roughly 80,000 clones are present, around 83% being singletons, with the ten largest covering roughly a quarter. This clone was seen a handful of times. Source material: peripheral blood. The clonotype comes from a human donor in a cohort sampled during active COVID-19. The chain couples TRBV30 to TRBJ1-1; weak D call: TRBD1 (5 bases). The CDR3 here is CAWSAGQTNTEAFF. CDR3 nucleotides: TGTGCCTGGAGTGCAGGGCAGACGAACACTGAAGCTTTCTTT. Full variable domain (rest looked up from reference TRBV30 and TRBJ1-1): SQTIHQWPATLVQPVGSPLSLECTVEGTSNPNLYWYRQAAGRGLQLLFYSVGIGQISSEVPQNLSASRPQDRQFILSSKKLLLSDSGFYLCAWSAGQTNTEAFFGQGTRLTVV.